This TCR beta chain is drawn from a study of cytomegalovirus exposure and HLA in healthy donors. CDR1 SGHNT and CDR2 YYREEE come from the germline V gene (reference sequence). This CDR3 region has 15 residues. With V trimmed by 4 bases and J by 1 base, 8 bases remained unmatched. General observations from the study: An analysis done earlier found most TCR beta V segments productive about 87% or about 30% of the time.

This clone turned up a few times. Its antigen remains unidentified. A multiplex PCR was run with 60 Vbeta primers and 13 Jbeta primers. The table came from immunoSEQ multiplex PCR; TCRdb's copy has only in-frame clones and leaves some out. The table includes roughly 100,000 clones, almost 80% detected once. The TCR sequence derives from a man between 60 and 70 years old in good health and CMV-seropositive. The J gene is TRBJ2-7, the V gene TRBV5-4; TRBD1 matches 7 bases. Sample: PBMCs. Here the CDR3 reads CASSRGGESSYEQYF. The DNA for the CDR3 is TGTGCCAGCAGCCGAGGGGGCGAGAGTTCCTACGAGCAGTACTTC. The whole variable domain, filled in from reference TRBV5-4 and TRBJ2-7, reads ETGVTQSPTHLIKTRGQQVTLRCSSQSGHNTVSWYQQALGQGPQFIFQYYREEENGRGNFPPRFSGLQFPNYSSELNVNALELDDSALYLCASSRGGESSYEQYFGPGTRLTVT.